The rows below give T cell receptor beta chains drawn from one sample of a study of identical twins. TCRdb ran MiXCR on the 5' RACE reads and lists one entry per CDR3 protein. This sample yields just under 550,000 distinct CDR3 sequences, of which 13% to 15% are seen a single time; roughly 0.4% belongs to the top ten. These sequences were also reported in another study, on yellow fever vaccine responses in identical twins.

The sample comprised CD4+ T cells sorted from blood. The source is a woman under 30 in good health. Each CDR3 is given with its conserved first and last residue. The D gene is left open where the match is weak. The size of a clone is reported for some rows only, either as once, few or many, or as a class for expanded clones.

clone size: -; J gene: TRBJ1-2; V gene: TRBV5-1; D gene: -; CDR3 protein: CASSDPGTILNYGYTF; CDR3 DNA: TGCGCCAGCAGCGATCCCGGGACGATCCTCAACTATGGCTACACCTTC
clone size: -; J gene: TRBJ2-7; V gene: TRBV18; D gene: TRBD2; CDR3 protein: CASSRLAGEREQYF; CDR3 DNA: TGTGCCAGCTCAAGACTAGCGGGAGAACGTGAGCAGTACTTC
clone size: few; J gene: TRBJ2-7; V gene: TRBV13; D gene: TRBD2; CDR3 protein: CASTRTSGLGAYEQYF; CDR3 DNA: TGTGCCAGCACCAGGACTAGCGGGCTAGGAGCCTACGAGCAGTACTTC
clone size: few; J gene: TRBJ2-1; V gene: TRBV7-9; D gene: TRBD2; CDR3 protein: CASSLLAGELGQFF; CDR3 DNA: TGTGCCAGCAGCTTATTAGCGGGAGAATTGGGGCAGTTCTTC
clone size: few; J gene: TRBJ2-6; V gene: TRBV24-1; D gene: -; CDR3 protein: CATSEDQSGANVLTF; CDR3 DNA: TGTGCCACCAGTGAGGACCAGAGTGGGGCCAACGTCCTGACTTTC
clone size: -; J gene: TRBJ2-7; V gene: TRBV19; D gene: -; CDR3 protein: CASSNYGGGTYEQYF; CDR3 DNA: TGTGCCAGTAGTAATTACGGAGGGGGGACCTACGAGCAGTACTTC
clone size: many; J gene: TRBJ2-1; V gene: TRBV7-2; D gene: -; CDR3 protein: CASSQAVASYNEQFF; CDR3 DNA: TGTGCCAGCAGCCAGGCCGTAGCCTCCTACAATGAGCAGTTCTTC
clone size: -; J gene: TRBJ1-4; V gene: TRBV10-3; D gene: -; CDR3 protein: CAIRPAGPNEKLFF; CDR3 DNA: TGTGCCATCAGGCCCGCCGGACCTAATGAAAAACTGTTTTTT
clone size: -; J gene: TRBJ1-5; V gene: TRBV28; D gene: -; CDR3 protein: CASSFGGGGGNQPQHF; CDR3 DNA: TGTGCCAGCAGTTTCGGCGGGGGTGGCGGCAATCAGCCCCAGCATTTT
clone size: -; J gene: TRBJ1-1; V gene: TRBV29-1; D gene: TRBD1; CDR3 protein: CSGDRGNTEAFF; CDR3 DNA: TGCAGCGGGGACAGAGGGAACACTGAAGCTTTCTTT
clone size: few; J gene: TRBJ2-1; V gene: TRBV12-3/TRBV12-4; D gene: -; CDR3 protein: CASSHSSEQFF; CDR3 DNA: TGTGCCAGCAGCCACAGTAGTGAGCAGTTCTTC
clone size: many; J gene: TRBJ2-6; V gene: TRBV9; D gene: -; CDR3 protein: CASSVQGSHSGANVLTF; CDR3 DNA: TGTGCCAGCAGCGTACAGGGTTCCCACTCTGGGGCCAACGTCCTGACTTTC
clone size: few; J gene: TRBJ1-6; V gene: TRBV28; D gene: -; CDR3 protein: CASSLHGHYNSPLHF; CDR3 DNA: TGTGCCAGCAGTTTACACGGGCATTATAATTCACCCCTCCACTTT
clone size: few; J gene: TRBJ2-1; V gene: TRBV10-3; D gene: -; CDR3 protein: CAISEFQGYNEQFF; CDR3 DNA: TGTGCCATCAGTGAGTTCCAGGGCTACAATGAGCAGTTCTTC
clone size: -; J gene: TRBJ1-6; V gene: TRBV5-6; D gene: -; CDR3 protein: CASSFGQGRNSPLHF; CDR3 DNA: TGTGCCAGCAGCTTCGGCCAGGGAAGGAATTCACCCCTCCACTTT
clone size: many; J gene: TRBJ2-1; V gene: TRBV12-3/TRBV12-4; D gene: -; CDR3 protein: CASSNRRRDEQFF; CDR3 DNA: TGTGCCAGCAGTAACAGGAGGCGGGATGAGCAGTTCTTC
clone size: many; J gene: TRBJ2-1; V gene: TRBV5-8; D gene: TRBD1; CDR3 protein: CASNSQGTGYNEQFF; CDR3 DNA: TGTGCCAGCAACTCACAGGGGACGGGCTACAATGAGCAGTTCTTC
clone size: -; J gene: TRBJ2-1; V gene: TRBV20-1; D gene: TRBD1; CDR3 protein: CSAVRNRGQNEQFF; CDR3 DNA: TGCAGTGCCGTTAGGAACAGGGGGCAAAATGAGCAGTTCTTC
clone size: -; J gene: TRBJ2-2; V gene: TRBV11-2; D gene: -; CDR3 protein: CASTATGTTNTGELFF; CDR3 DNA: TGTGCCAGCACCGCAACCGGGACAACGAACACCGGGGAGCTGTTTTTT
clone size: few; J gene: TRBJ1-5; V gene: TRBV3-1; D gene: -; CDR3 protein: CASSHRNQPQHF; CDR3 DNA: TGTGCCAGCAGCCATCGCAATCAGCCCCAGCATTTT